These 29 T cell receptor beta chains originate from one sample sequenced in a study of OX40 agonist ivuxolimab in advanced cancers. Sequenced by immunoSEQ multiplex PCR; TCRdb stores in-frame clones only, minus some. The table shows 40,000 to 60,000 clones, with about 81% occurring only once. The material sequenced was CD4+ or CD8+ T cells sorted from blood, taken in a trial of the OX40 agonist ivuxolimab. The receptors derive from an adult with an advanced solid tumor such as melanoma, head and neck, liver or kidney cancer.

This clone was seen a single time. The chain recombines TRBV29-1 with TRBJ2-1, with 8 bases aligning to TRBD2. V shed 7 bases, J shed 10 bases, and the junction held 12 bases outside the gene matches. CDR1 and CDR2 (germline): SQVTM, ANQGSEA. CDR3 length equals 13 residues. The CDR3 loop reads CSAHRREGTEQFF. The CDR3 nucleotides are TGCAGCGCCCACCGCCGGGAGGGAACAGAGCAGTTCTTC.

The rearrangement joins TRBV7-9 to TRBJ2-1, with 13 bases matching TRBD2. The germline CDR1 and CDR2 sequences are SEHNR and FQNEAQ (reference sequence). The V gene end was trimmed by 5 bases and the J gene end by 4 bases; junction bases not matched to a gene: 2. The CDR3 runs 15 residues. CDR3 amino acids: CASSPGLAGYNEQFF. CDR3 nucleotide sequence: TGTGCCAGCAGCCCGGGACTAGCGGGATACAATGAGCAGTTCTTC.

This rearrangement joins TRBV7-6 to TRBJ1-6; D remains unclear. Trimming shortened V by 1 base and J by 7 bases, and 8 bases separated the two germline ends. The length of the CDR3 is 14 residues. Germline V gives CDR1 SGHVS, CDR2 FNYEAQ. The CDR3 nucleotides are TGTGCCAGCAGCTTAGGCCAGGTGAATTCACCCCTCCACTTT. Translating it yields CASSLGQVNSPLHF.

This chain links TRBV7-2 with TRBJ1-2; D gene uncertain. Germline V gene data show CDR1 as SGHTA and CDR2 as FQGNSA. CDR3 size: 14 residues. Trimming took 6 bases from V and 0 from J, leaving 11 bases between them. CDR3 in DNA: TGTGCCAGCAGGTATCCGGGAGCTAACTATGGCTACACCTTC. It yields the protein CASRYPGANYGYTF.

This clone was detected a few times. The chain joins TRBV5-1 to TRBJ2-2; a weak D match, TRBD1 (5 bases). CDR3 length: 18 amino acids. Germline CDR1 reads SGHRS; CDR2 reads YFSETQ. V was trimmed by 4 bases and J by 8 bases, leaving 27 bases between them. The CDR3 here is CASSPVAGSGRGSGELFF. The CDR3 nucleotides are TGCGCCAGCAGCCCCGTGGCAGGGTCGGGTCGAGGTTCAGGGGAGCTGTTTTTT.

This chain joins TRBV5-4 and TRBJ1-2; no reliable D call. Germline V CDR1 and CDR2: SGHNT, YYREEE (reference sequence). The ends were cut back, 4 bases at V and 2 bases at J, with 12 bases in the middle. The CDR3 contains 14 residues. CDR3 DNA sequence: TGTGCCAGCAGCCTCGGTGAATGGAACTATGGCTACACCTTC. Amino acids: CASSLGEWNYGYTF.

This chain connects TRBV4-3 to TRBJ2-1; perhaps TRBD2 as D (6 bases). This CDR3 contains 11 residues. Trimming cost V 5 bases and J 12 bases, with 11 bases left between them. In germline, CDR1 is LGHNA, CDR2 YSLEER. CDR3 amino acids: CASSGGDGQFF. CDR3 nucleotides: TGCGCCAGCAGCGGAGGGGACGGGCAGTTCTTC.

The V call is TRBV4-1, the J call TRBJ1-2; D call uncertain. The CDR3 covers 15 residues. The V end was cut by 2 bases, the J end by 2 bases, with 12 bases between. Germline V gene data show CDR1 as MGHRA and CDR2 as YSYEKL. CDR3 region: CASSQSNTRNYGYTF. Here the CDR3 DNA reads TGCGCCAGCAGCCAAAGCAATACAAGGAACTATGGCTACACCTTC.

The chain is built from TRBV19 and TRBJ2-7; 9 nucleotides agree with TRBD2. The trim removed 5 bases at V and 4 bases at J, leaving 12 bases unmatched. Germline lookup yields CDR1 LNHDA and CDR2 SQIVND (reference sequence). The CDR3 runs to 16 residues. The CDR3 loop reads CASSRQGLAGRYEQYF. In DNA form, the CDR3 reads TGTGCCAGTAGTCGCCAGGGGCTAGCGGGACGATACGAGCAGTACTTC.

The J gene is TRBJ2-1, the V gene TRBV5-1; possible D gene TRBD1, 5 bases. Trimming shortened V by 4 bases and J by 9 bases, and 17 bases separated the two germline ends. The germline CDR1 and CDR2 sequences are SGHRS and YFSETQ. The CDR3 consists of 14 residues. This CDR3 reads CASSGNTGLPEQFF. The CDR3 DNA is TGCGCCAGCAGCGGGAACACAGGTCTACCTGAGCAGTTCTTC.

This rearrangement joins TRBV2 to TRBJ2-5, with TRBD1 as a possible D gene (6 bases). Germline V CDR1 and CDR2: SNHLY, FYNNEI. The CDR3 is 13 amino acids. Between the trimmed V and J ends, which lost 6 bases and 5 bases, there was a span of 13 bases. CDR3 sequence: CASRTDSKETQYF. The CDR3 nucleotides read TGTGCCAGCAGAACGGACAGTAAGGAGACCCAGTACTTC.

This chain joins TRBV7-8 and TRBJ2-1, with 8 bases matching TRBD1. The trim removed 1 base at V and 0 bases at J, leaving 5 bases unmatched. Per the germline V gene, CDR1 is SGHVS and CDR2 is FQNEAQ. The CDR3 contains 17 residues. The CDR3 is CASSLDQGASSYNEQFF. CDR3 sequence (DNA): TGTGCCAGCAGCTTAGATCAGGGGGCGAGCTCCTACAATGAGCAGTTCTTC.

This chain uses TRBV11-2 with TRBJ2-3; D unclear. This CDR3 has 12 residues. Germline CDR1 and CDR2: SGHAT and FQNNGV. Deletions cut 5 bases from V and 7 bases from J, with 10 bases between. The DNA for the CDR3 is TGTGCCAGCAGCCCGGGTGGTTATACGCAGTATTTT. Encoded protein: CASSPGGYTQYF.

The chain links TRBV5-1 to TRBJ2-5, with D possibly TRBD1 on 6 matching bases. V gave up 2 bases and J gave up 5 bases, with 16 bases separating them. Germline V gives CDR1 SGHRS, CDR2 YFSETQ. There are 15 residues in the CDR3. The CDR3 spells CASSLRQGIGETQYF. CDR3 nucleotide sequence: TGCGCCAGCAGCTTAAGGCAGGGGATAGGGGAGACCCAGTACTTC.

This chain uses TRBV9 with TRBJ2-3; D is unresolved. V was shortened by 0 bases and J by 3 bases, with 8 bases between the two germline ends. The CDR3 runs to 14 residues. Looked up from germline, CDR1 is SGDLS and CDR2 is YYNGEE. The CDR3 loop reads CASSVGGITDTQYF. The DNA of the CDR3 is TGTGCCAGCAGCGTAGGCGGTATTACAGATACGCAGTATTTT. Full variable domain (outside the CDR3, taken from reference TRBV9 and TRBJ2-3): DSGVTQTPKHLITATGQRVTLRCSPRSGDLSVYWYQQSLDQGLQFLIQYYNGEERAKGNILERFSAQQFPDLHSELNLSSLELGDSALYFCASSVGGITDTQYFGPGTRLTVL.

The genes are TRBV6-6 and TRBJ2-1; 8 bases align to TRBD2. Per the germline V gene, CDR1 is MNHNY and CDR2 is SVGAGI (reference sequence). V lost 4 bases to trimming and J lost 2 bases; unmatched junction nucleotides: 4. CDR3 length: 15 amino acids. CDR3 sequence (DNA): TGTGCCAGCAGTTCCTTTAGCGGGACCTACAATGAGCAGTTCTTC. It is translated as CASSSFSGTYNEQFF.

The chain is built from TRBV18 and TRBJ2-2; 9 bases align to TRBD1. The CDR3 loop spans 16 amino acids. The V gene end was trimmed by 0 bases and the J gene end by 4 bases; junction bases not matched to a gene: 3. Germline CDR1 is KGHSH and CDR2 is LQKENI. CDR3 in DNA: TGTGCCAGCTCACCACCGGGACAGGGCGGCACCGGGGAGCTGTTTTTT. Residues: CASSPPGQGGTGELFF.

The gene calls are TRBV4-1 and TRBJ1-1; no firm D call. CDR3 size: 13 residues. Deletions cut 1 base from V and 1 base from J, with 4 bases between. Germline CDR1 is MGHRA and CDR2 is YSYEKL. The CDR3 protein is CASSQGRNTEAFF. As DNA, the CDR3 is TGCGCCAGCAGCCAAGGCAGGAACACTGAAGCTTTCTTT.

This chain joins TRBV19 and TRBJ1-5; D is unresolved. The germline V gene encodes CDR1 LNHDA and CDR2 SQIVND (reference sequence). This CDR3 has 16 amino acids. V lost 1 base and J lost 0, with 10 bases in between. The DNA for the CDR3 is TGTGCCAGTAGTATAGTCGTCAGTTATAGCAATCAGCCCCAGCATTTT. Amino acids: CASSIVVSYSNQPQHF.

This chain links TRBV27 with TRBJ2-3; TRBD2 matches 8 bases. Germline V CDR1 and CDR2: MNHEY, SMNVEV (reference sequence). The trim removed 0 bases at V and 8 bases at J, leaving 10 bases unmatched. The CDR3 runs 16 residues. The CDR3 nucleotides read TGTGCCAGCAGTTTATCGTGGCGGGAGGTCTGGGTTACGCAGTATTTT. Translated: CASSLSWREVWVTQYF.

The chain employs TRBV27 and TRBJ2-7; 13 bases match TRBD2. Trimming cost V 2 bases and J 3 bases; bases outside gene matches: 4. In germline, CDR1 is MNHEY, CDR2 SMNVEV (reference sequence). The CDR3 is 16 amino acids. The CDR3 protein is CASSLTLAGGRYEQYF. The CDR3 DNA follows: TGTGCCAGCAGTTTAACACTAGCGGGAGGGCGCTACGAGCAGTACTTC.

This sequence joins TRBV6-5 and TRBJ2-7, with D possibly TRBD1 on 6 matching bases. CDR1 is MNHEY and CDR2 is SVGAGI in the germline V gene. There are 16 residues in the CDR3. V was trimmed by 0 bases and J by 1 base, leaving 13 bases between them. The CDR3 region has the DNA TGTGCCAGCAGTTACTCGACGATTACAGGGTCCTACGAGCAGTACTTC. This sequence encodes CASSYSTITGSYEQYF.

This sequence joins TRBV5-5 and TRBJ2-3; 8 positions match TRBD1. The J segment lost 2 bases and the V segment lost 4 bases, leaving 9 bases of the junction unmatched. Germline CDR1 and CDR2: SGHKS and YYEKEE (reference sequence). The CDR3 extends over 16 amino acids. CDR3 residues: CASSPYLQGVTDTQYF. CDR3 bases: TGTGCCAGCAGCCCGTACTTACAGGGGGTCACAGATACGCAGTATTTT.

The genes are TRBV4-1 and TRBJ2-5; no definite D call. Germline V gene sequence: CDR1 MGHRA, CDR2 YSYEKL. Trimming shortened V by 1 base and J by 5 bases, and 8 bases separated the two germline ends. The CDR3 sequence is 13 residues long. For the CDR3, the DNA is TGCGCCAGCAGCCAAGGACGGCTGGAGACCCAGTACTTC. Its translation is CASSQGRLETQYF.

The chain recombines TRBV12-5 with TRBJ1-5; possibly TRBD1 for D (5 bases). The CDR3 is 14 amino acids. V lost 7 bases, J lost 3 bases, and 13 bases lay in between. The germline gives CDR1 LGHNT, CDR2 FRNRAP. Here the CDR3 reads CASAPRGFNQPQHF. The CDR3 nucleotides are TGTGCTAGTGCTCCGAGGGGTTTCAATCAGCCCCAGCATTTT.

The chain joins TRBV15 to TRBJ2-3; the match to TRBD2 covers 7 bases. J was trimmed by 5 bases and V by 0 bases; bases with no gene match: 11. Per germline, CDR1 LNHNV and CDR2 YYDKDF (reference sequence). The CDR3 has 17 amino acids. CDR3 in amino acids: CATSRDSGGSKGDTQYF. The DNA for the CDR3 is TGTGCCACCAGCAGAGATTCTGGCGGGAGCAAGGGAGATACGCAGTATTTT.

This chain joins TRBV6-5 and TRBJ1-1; unclear D gene. The CDR3 runs 14 residues. Between the trimmed V and J ends, which lost 8 bases and 1 base, there was a span of 14 bases. Germline values: CDR1 MNHEY, CDR2 SVGAGI. CDR3 in amino acids: CASGRSSGNTEAFF. In DNA form, the CDR3 reads TGTGCCAGCGGACGTTCTTCAGGGAACACTGAAGCTTTCTTT.

This clone was observed a handful of times. The V and J genes are TRBV11-2 and TRBJ1-1; no definite D call. CDR1 SGHAT and CDR2 FQNNGV come from the germline V gene. Trimming pared 5 bases from V and 1 base from J, leaving 8 bases between. The CDR3 is 13 amino acids. In nucleotides, the CDR3 is TGTGCCAGCAGCCCAATGTCGAACACTGAAGCTTTCTTT. Protein sequence: CASSPMSNTEAFF.

The chain recombines TRBV6-5 with TRBJ2-7, with D unresolved. The CDR3 totals 14 residues. V was trimmed by 10 bases and J by 1 base, leaving 17 bases between them. Germline V gives CDR1 MNHEY, CDR2 SVGAGI. The CDR3 is CATQIGWGSYEQYF. The CDR3 nucleotides read TGTGCCACCCAGATAGGTTGGGGATCCTACGAGCAGTACTTC.